Each of the 18 T cell receptor beta chains below was sequenced from the same sample in a study of blood T cells in healthy people across ages. The use of a sample-barcoded 5' primer and a J-beta primer mix characterized a second PCR of roughly 6 to 12 cycles. A single record per CDR3 protein comes from TCRdb applying MiXCR to the 5' RACE reads. The sample shows 1.2 million to 1.5 million distinct CDR3 sequences, around 42% of them seen only once. The specimen sequenced was blood. The receptors originated from a woman aged 18-30 years in good health.

The rearrangement joins TRBV4-1 to TRBJ2-1; TRBD1 or TRBD2 may be the D gene (5 bases each). Germline CDR1 and CDR2: MGHRA and YSYEKL. The V end lost 1 base, the J end lost 6 bases, and 10 bases lay between the germline ends. The CDR3 runs 14 residues. This chain's CDR3 is CASSQAGTGNEQFF. CDR3 in DNA: TGCGCCAGCAGCCAAGCTGGGACGGGCAATGAGCAGTTCTTC.

This chain joins TRBV6-5 and TRBJ2-7, with 7 bases fitting TRBD2. This CDR3 comprises 20 residues. J was trimmed by 2 bases and V by 4 bases; bases with no gene match: 23. The germline V gene encodes CDR1 MNHEY and CDR2 SVGAGI. DNA of the CDR3: TGTGCCAGCAGTTCGCGCAGAATTTCCCCGGGACGAGCGGGAACCTACGAGCAGTACTTC. It is translated as CASSSRRISPGRAGTYEQYF.

The rearrangement links TRBV27 to TRBJ2-7; weak D call: TRBD2 (5 bases). Germline V gene lookup returns CDR1 MNHEY and CDR2 SMNVEV (reference sequence). V lost 4 bases and J lost 0, with 13 bases in between. This CDR3 comprises 15 residues. CDR3 region: CASSYGPGDSYEQYF. The CDR3 DNA follows: TGTGCCAGCAGTTACGGCCCCGGGGACTCCTACGAGCAGTACTTC.

V is TRBV20-1 and J is TRBJ2-1; 10 bases agree with TRBD2. CDR3 length equals 18 residues. Trimming at V came to 4 bases and at J to 3 bases, leaving 15 bases not matched to a gene. Germline V gives CDR1 DFQATT, CDR2 SNEGSKA (reference sequence). The chain's CDR3 is CSATSRGSGGRSYNEQFF. The CDR3 DNA is TGCAGTGCTACCTCTAGGGGTAGCGGGGGGCGTAGCTACAATGAGCAGTTCTTC.

V gene TRBV27 combines with J gene TRBJ2-1, with D maybe TRBD1 (5 bases). CDR1 and CDR2 from the germline V gene are MNHEY and SMNVEV (reference sequence). The CDR3 length is 16 residues. Trimming took off 2 bases at V and 8 bases at J, with 19 bases between the two ends. CDR3 protein: CASSLRQGPLPDEQFF. The CDR3 nucleotides are TGTGCCAGCAGTTTACGGCAGGGTCCCCTCCCTGATGAGCAGTTCTTC.

CDR3 region: CASSRSLQGRNTEAFF. As DNA, the CDR3 is TGTGCCAGCAGCCGATCACTACAGGGCCGGAACACTGAAGCTTTCTTT. V is TRBV4-2 and J is TRBJ1-1; TRBD1 might be the D (6 bases). The CDR3 extends over 16 amino acids. CDR1 is LGHNA, CDR2 YNFKEQ, per germline. The V gene lost 4 bases and the J gene lost 1 base, with 16 bases spanning the gap.

The table lists this clonotype with a few counts. The rearrangement uses TRBV9 and TRBJ2-4; TRBD2 aligns across 9 bases. Near its end, the DNA agrees better with TRBJ2-7, so the J call may be wrong. Per germline, CDR1 SGDLS and CDR2 YYNGEE. The length of the CDR3 is 15 residues. CDR3 loop: CASSVGTSGLYEQYF. The CDR3 DNA follows: TGTGCCAGCAGCGTCGGTACTAGCGGGCTCTACGAGCAGTACTTC.

This clonotype was seen more than once but under ten times. This CDR3 is CSASGPSDEQFF. DNA of the CDR3: TGCAGTGCTAGTGGGCCCTCCGATGAGCAGTTCTTC. V is TRBV20-1 and J is TRBJ2-1, with D unclear. Trimming left V 3 bases short and J 8 bases short, with 11 bases between. CDR1 and CDR2 from the germline V gene are DFQATT and SNEGSKA (reference sequence). The length of the CDR3 is 12 residues.

The table lists this clonotype with a few counts. The chain links TRBV20-1 to TRBJ2-2; 8 bases match TRBD2. From germline, CDR1 is DFQATT and CDR2 SNEGSKA (reference sequence). V was pared by 4 bases and J by 3 bases, with 1 base of the junction left unmatched. CDR3 length: 13 amino acids. Here the CDR3 DNA reads TGCAGTGCTAAGCGGGAGTACACCGGGGAGCTGTTTTTT. This translates into CSAKREYTGELFF.

The chain joins TRBV30 to TRBJ1-2, with D possibly being TRBD1 (5 bases). Germline V lookup: CDR1 GTSNPN, CDR2 SVGIG (reference sequence). The length of the CDR3 is 13 residues. Deletions cut 3 bases from V and 4 bases from J, with 12 bases between. CDR3 residues: CAWRQSGGYGYTF. CDR3 coding DNA: TGTGCCTGGAGGCAGTCCGGGGGCTATGGCTACACCTTC.

This clonotype was detected a few times. The chain carries TRBV6-5 and TRBJ2-3, with D uncertain. The V end lost 6 bases, the J end lost 5 bases, and 9 bases lay between the germline ends. In germline, CDR1 is MNHEY, CDR2 SVGAGI. The CDR3 extends over 12 amino acids. The CDR3 protein is CASSRSRDTQYF. The DNA of the CDR3 is TGTGCCAGCAGCCGATCCAGAGATACGCAGTATTTT.

The chain couples TRBV5-1 to TRBJ1-3; D is perhaps TRBD1 (5 bases). Trimming stripped 3 bases from V and 0 bases from J, with 10 bases between. The CDR3 is made up of 15 amino acids. Germline CDR1 and CDR2: SGHRS and YFSETQ. CDR3 coding DNA: TGCGCCAGCAGCTGGGACTTTAGCTCTGGAAACACCATATATTTT. It codes for CASSWDFSSGNTIYF. The complete variable domain, with remaining parts taken from reference TRBV5-1 and TRBJ1-3, reads KAGVTQTPRYLIKTRGQQVTLSCSPISGHRSVSWYQQTPGQGLQFLFEYFSETQRNKGNFPGRFSGRQFSNSRSEMNVSTLELGDSALYLCASSWDFSSGNTIYFGEGSWLTVV.

V gene TRBV5-5 combines with J gene TRBJ2-7; D gene ambiguous. The CDR3 is made up of 15 amino acids. Germline V lookup: CDR1 SGHKS, CDR2 YYEKEE (reference sequence). V lost 1 base to trimming and J lost 4 bases, with 15 bases between them. The CDR3 is CASSLMPPSGYEQYF. The DNA of the CDR3 is TGTGCCAGCAGCTTGATGCCCCCGAGTGGTTACGAGCAGTACTTC.

The gene calls are TRBV5-1 and TRBJ2-3, with D tentatively TRBD1 (6 bases). V gave up 2 bases and J gave up 1 base, with 17 bases separating them. CDR1 and CDR2 (germline): SGHRS, YFSETQ. The CDR3 runs to 17 residues. CDR3 in amino acids: CASSFSLQGWGTDTQYF. The CDR3 nucleotides are TGCGCCAGCAGCTTCTCCCTACAGGGATGGGGCACAGATACGCAGTATTTT.

A few counts support this clonotype. The chain joins TRBV5-1 to TRBJ2-1; 12 bases match TRBD2. The CDR3 has 15 amino acids. Germline values: CDR1 SGHRS, CDR2 YFSETQ. With 2 bases clipped from V and 10 bases from J, the junction kept 7 bases outside the gene matches. The CDR3 DNA reads TGCGCCAGCAGCTTTCTGACTAGCGGGAGTGACGAGCAGTTCTTC. Its translation: CASSFLTSGSDEQFF. The full variable domain, in which reference TRBV5-1 and TRBJ2-1 provide the parts outside the CDR3, is KAGVTQTPRYLIKTRGQQVTLSCSPISGHRSVSWYQQTPGQGLQFLFEYFSETQRNKGNFPGRFSGRQFSNSRSEMNVSTLELGDSALYLCASSFLTSGSDEQFFGPGTRLTVL.

Concerning this clonotype: This may come from a read error, since a much larger clone is one base off. V is TRBV12-3 or TRBV12-4 and J is TRBJ2-3, with D maybe TRBD1 (6 bases). Trimming removed 5 bases from V and 4 bases from J, with 10 bases in between. The CDR3 runs to 13 residues. The CDR3 DNA reads TGTGCCAGCAGTGTAAACAGGGCAGATACGCAGTATTTT. This translates into CASSVNRADTQYF.

The chain uses TRBV9 and TRBJ2-1; D remains unclear. This CDR3 is built from 15 residues. V was pared by 0 bases and J by 7 bases, with 14 bases between. Germline V lookup: CDR1 SGDLS, CDR2 YYNGEE. In DNA, the CDR3 is TGTGCCAGCAGCGTAGGCCAGGTAGGCTTTAATGAGCAGTTCTTC. This codes for CASSVGQVGFNEQFF.

This clonotype was seen a handful of times. The genes are TRBV7-3 and TRBJ1-2; tentative D call: TRBD1 (5 bases). From germline, CDR1 is SGHTA and CDR2 FQGTGA. V lost 1 base and J 4 bases, leaving 10 bases between the germline ends. This CDR3 has 14 residues. As DNA, the CDR3 is TGTGCCAGCAGCTTAATCGGGGGGAGCTATGGCTACACCTTC. It specifies CASSLIGGSYGYTF.